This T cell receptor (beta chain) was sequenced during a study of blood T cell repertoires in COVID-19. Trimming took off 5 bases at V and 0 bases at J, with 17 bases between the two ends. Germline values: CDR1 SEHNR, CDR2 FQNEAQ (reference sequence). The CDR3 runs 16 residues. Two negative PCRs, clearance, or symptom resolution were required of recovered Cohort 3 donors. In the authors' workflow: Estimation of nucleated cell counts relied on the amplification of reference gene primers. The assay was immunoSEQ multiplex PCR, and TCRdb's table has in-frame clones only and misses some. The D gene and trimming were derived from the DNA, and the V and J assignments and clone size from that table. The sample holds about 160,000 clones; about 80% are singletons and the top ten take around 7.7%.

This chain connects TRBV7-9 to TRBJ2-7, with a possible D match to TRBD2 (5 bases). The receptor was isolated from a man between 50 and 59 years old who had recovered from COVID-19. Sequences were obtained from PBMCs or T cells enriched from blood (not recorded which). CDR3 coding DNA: TGTGCCAGCAGCCCGATTTCCGGGATTAGCTCCTACGAGCAGTACTTC. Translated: CASSPISGISSYEQYF.